This TCR beta chain was profiled in a study of blood T cell repertoires in COVID-19. Overall study: The study drew acute and convalescent COVID-19 samples from the United States, Italy and Spain. PBMCs, B-cell-depleted T cells, or T cells provided the cDNA or gDNA that made up the material.

In the original workflow: Amplified reference gene primers provided the basis for estimating nucleated cell counts. Using immunoSEQ multiplex PCR, the repertoire was profiled, and TCRdb retains in-frame clones only, with some absent. The D gene and trimming were derived from the DNA, and the V and J assignments and clone size from that table. The sample holds about 210,000 clones, more than 75% seen once. Unmatched junction bases numbered 2, after V lost 3 bases and J lost 10 bases. In germline, CDR1 is MNHEY, CDR2 SMNVEV (reference sequence). The CDR3 consists of 13 residues. This receptor was obtained from a woman in her forties with acute or convalescent COVID-19. The sequenced sample was peripheral blood. The chain uses TRBV27 and TRBJ2-1, with TRBD2 identical over 11 bases. The CDR3 nucleotides read TGTGCCAGCAGTTTCGGGACTAGCGGAGAGCAGTTCTTC. This sequence encodes CASSFGTSGEQFF.